This TCR beta chain was retrieved from a study of blood T cell repertoires in COVID-19. Study background: Whether acute or convalescent, the COVID-19 samples came from the United States, Italy and Spain.

Participant ages covered about 18 to 95 years across 24 US areas. Method: immunoSEQ multiplex PCR; TCRdb's copy keeps in-frame clones and lacks some. The data contain 350,000 or so clones, roughly 90% of them seen just once; the ten biggest clones take up under 20%. The CDR3 has 12 amino acids. Trimming removed 2 bases from V and 3 bases from J, with 4 bases in between. In germline, CDR1 is KGHSH, CDR2 LQKENI. The TCR comes from a woman in her 30s who had recovered from COVID-19. The sequenced sample consisted of PBMCs or T cells enriched from blood (not recorded which). The chain joins TRBV18 to TRBJ1-1, with D hard to call. The CDR3: CASSPADTEAFF. The CDR3 nucleotides read TGTGCCAGCTCACCAGCAGACACTGAAGCTTTCTTT.